These T cell receptor beta chains were read from a single sample in a study of CXCR3-negative and CXCR3-positive naive CD8 T cells. From the 5' RACE reads, TCRdb lists one entry per CDR3 protein and no DNA. Its clone listing holds 100,000 to 150,000 distinct CDR3 sequences. The sequencing sample was made of naive CXCR3- CD8+ T cells from blood. These receptors came from a human donor in good health. Some clones in this sample may be carry-over from other donors' samples. The CDR3 runs from the conserved cysteine through the conserved F or W. The order of the fields is J gene, V gene, CDR3 length, CDR3 protein.

TRBJ2-7 | TRBV6-2/TRBV6-3 | 14 | CASSRRGSSYEQYF
TRBJ1-4 | TRBV29-1 | 13 | CSVPGATNEKLFF
TRBJ2-7 | TRBV20-1 | 17 | CSARAPLGTGSLGEQYF
TRBJ2-1 | TRBV12-3/TRBV12-4 | 15 | CASSPPSGNYNEQFF
TRBJ1-1 | TRBV7-9 | 14 | CASVPKMVGTEAFF
TRBJ2-2 | TRBV5-1 | 15 | CASSLRQANTGELFF
TRBJ2-7 | TRBV6-6 | 14 | CASSTSGRSHEQYF
TRBJ2-1 | TRBV9 | 15 | CASSATQAARNEQFF
TRBJ2-1 | TRBV27 | 13 | CASRASHDNEQFF
TRBJ2-3 | TRBV30 | 14 | CAWEGQGYTDTQYF
TRBJ1-5 | TRBV18 | 14 | CASSPRGPNQPQHF
TRBJ1-2 | TRBV3-1 | 13 | CASSQEDRGGYTF
TRBJ2-7 | TRBV6-5 | 12 | CASSRHLYEQYF
TRBJ2-1 | TRBV29-1 | 20 | CSVEDGQGSIRVYDYNEQFF
TRBJ2-3 | TRBV11-2 | 16 | CASSLSGTDDTDTQYF
TRBJ1-1 | TRBV5-1 | 15 | CASSPPPGPWTEAFF
TRBJ1-5 | TRBV19 | 16 | CASSIQGRGTNQPQHF
TRBJ2-3 | TRBV7-6 | 15 | CASSYGEGFTDTQYF
TRBJ2-1 | TRBV5-8 | 14 | CASSGRETYNEQFF
TRBJ2-7 | TRBV25-1 | 14 | CASRPGTRFREQYF
TRBJ2-1 | TRBV7-9 | 14 | CASSSNPGAGEQFF
TRBJ2-3 | TRBV7-6 | 15 | CASSLAGAGTDTQYF